This TCR beta chain was captured in a study of blood T cell repertoires in COVID-19. Overall study: The origin of the acute and convalescent COVID-19 samples was the United States, Italy and Spain. T cells, B-cell-depleted T cells, or PBMCs provided the cDNA or gDNA that served as material.

Source study methods: Researchers report that nucleated cell counts were estimated from reference gene primer amplification. Method: immunoSEQ multiplex PCR; TCRdb's copy keeps in-frame clones and lacks some. D and trimming come from the DNA, and the V and J calls and clone size come from that table. The sample carries 200,000 to 250,000 clones, around nine tenths recorded once. This TCR derives from a man in his sixties who had recovered from COVID-19. What was sequenced was peripheral blood.

The CDR3 loop reads CASSQDKGGVTDTQYF. CDR3 sequence (DNA): TGTGCCAGCAGCCAAGATAAGGGGGGGGTAACAGATACGCAGTATTTT. The chain carries TRBV3-1 (or the pseudogene TRBV3-2) and TRBJ2-3; D perhaps matches TRBD2 (7 bases). There are 16 residues in the CDR3. Trimming left V 0 bases short and J 3 bases short, with 13 bases between. Germline V lookup: CDR1 LGHDT, CDR2 YNNKEL (reference sequence).